Listed here is a single TCR beta chain. The antigen remains undetermined. The source of the sample is a study of radiation and T cells in renal cell carcinoma. Turning to the study itself: Nephrectomy followed 15 Gy stereotactic body radiation by 4 weeks. Study-wide findings and caveats: In blood, top tumor clones expanded by 2 weeks, shrinking by 4. No pretreatment tumor biopsies were available for baseline clonotypes.

In germline, CDR1 is SNHLY, CDR2 FYNNEI. Trimming removed 3 bases from V and 1 base from J, with 8 bases in between. The CDR3 runs 14 residues. Time point described: blood 2 weeks post-SBRT. Stated treatment: 15 Gy SBRT to primary tumor, nephrectomy 4 weeks later. Serial blood draws occurred at baseline and 2 and 4 weeks post-SBRT. Sequencing used immunoSEQ multiplex PCR; TCRdb keeps in-frame clones, though not all of them. This sample has roughly 150,000 clones, with 87% found just once. This receptor was identified in a woman aged 45-65 years with renal cell carcinoma. The source was blood, collected from a patient whose treatment included radiotherapy and nephrectomy. The V and J genes are TRBV2 and TRBJ2-3, with D unclear. CDR3 nucleotide sequence: TGTGCCAGCAGTGATGACATACGCACAGATACGCAGTATTTT. Its translation is CASSDDIRTDTQYF.